This TCR beta chain derives from a study of cytomegalovirus exposure and HLA in healthy donors. Germline CDR1 SGHTA, CDR2 FQGNSA. This CDR3 region has 12 residues. Trimming took off 2 bases at V and 11 bases at J, with 10 bases between the two ends. Amplification used 60 Vbeta primers and 13 Jbeta primers. Produced via immunoSEQ multiplex PCR; TCRdb's table is partial and in-frame only. Among over 150,000 clones listed, around 79% were seen once. Points from the study as a whole: An analysis was carried out later, and it reportedly showed fewer N-insertions in an Asian-associated ancestry cluster than the approximately 700-donor mean.

The sample holds one count of this clone. Antigen unknown. The receptor was isolated from a man aged 25 to 40 in good health and CMV-seropositive. The chain is built from TRBV7-2 and TRBJ1-5; possibly TRBD1 for D (5 bases). The sequencing sample was made of PBMCs. CDR3 bases: TGTGCCAGCAGCTTACCGGGGGGGGCCCAGCATTTT. It yields the protein CASSLPGGAQHF.